This TCR beta chain was sequenced in a study of beta chain features in type 1 diabetes. The authors reverse transcribed all of the isolated RNA, so sequencing captured expressed TCRB transcripts. Generated by immunoSEQ multiplex PCR, the TCRdb table keeps only in-frame clones and is missing some. Of around 310,000 clones in the sample, 9.5% to 12% were seen once. This clone was seen only a few times. Losses at the gene ends were 1 base for V and 5 bases for J; bases not matched to a gene: 6. The germline CDR1 and CDR2 sequences are LNHNV and YYDKDF (reference sequence). The CDR3 contains 15 residues. The chain employs TRBV15 and TRBJ2-5, with 8 bases identical to TRBD1. Material: naive CD4+ T cells from blood. The sequence came from a woman aged 30 to 39 in good health. The CDR3 protein is CATSRGTGRRETQYF. CDR3 in DNA: TGTGCCACCAGCAGAGGGACAGGGCGGCGGGAGACCCAGTACTTC.